This T cell receptor (beta chain) was sequenced for a study of identical twins. Findings of the study overall: The study found that models underestimated out-of-frame TCR alpha sharing in monozygotic twins.

A universal primer binding site was introduced by template switching. The final cDNA contained unique molecular identifiers. TCRdb called the 5' RACE reads again in MiXCR, with one record for every CDR3 protein. The sample records 1.5 million to 2 million distinct CDR3 sequences, less than 35% being singletons. A word on this clonotype: What it binds is not known.

CDR3 length: 15 residues. V dropped 2 bases and J dropped 6; count of bases not matched to a gene: 5. Germline lookup yields CDR1 SNHLY and CDR2 FYNNEI. The TCR comes from a newborn girl in good health. The J gene is TRBJ2-2, the V gene TRBV2, with 8 bases matching TRBD2. Sequencing used cord blood. The CDR3 is CASSERTSGPGELFF. The CDR3 DNA follows: TGTGCCAGCAGTGAAAGAACTAGCGGTCCCGGGGAGCTGTTTTTT.